This TCR beta chain was recovered during a study of CD8 T cells in Susac syndrome (dated by TCRdb to the late 2010s). A note on the overall study: Of the Susac syndrome patients who were sequenced, fewer than 10 were in clinical remission while six had clinically active disease. At blood withdrawal, Susac syndrome patients were either therapy-naive, taking corticosteroids (in some cases with IVIg as well), or taking IVIg alone. Repertoire sequencing was used to test whether CD8+ T cell activation and differentiation in Susac syndrome was antigen driven. CD8+ T cell repertoire clonality was compared between more than ten healthy donors, approximately 14 Susac syndrome patients and fewer than 19 multiple sclerosis patients. Overall results and qualifications from the work: Sixteen and five Susac-specific public clones were found in the total CD8+ and CD8+ TEMRA repertoires, respectively. Clonal expansion was seen in Susac syndrome CD8+ repertoires, peaking in CD8+ TEMRA cells and being greater in clinically active patients than in remitting ones. The number of individuals in the TCR sequencing and HLA analysis was recognized as being relatively small.

As for this clonotype: What this receptor recognizes is not known. No base quality values were provided; no much bigger clone lies one nucleotide off.

RNA was extracted with the RNeasy kit and roughly 0.5 to 1 ug was reverse transcribed using random hexamers. TCR beta CDR3 regions were amplified with the immunoSEQ multiplex PCR assay covering 54 Vbeta and 13 Jbeta segments. Bias from PCR amplification was corrected by using a synthetic template baseline for primer optimization and for computational correction. In the source study's methods: Reads were assigned to V, D and J genes according to IMGT and analyzed in immunoSEQ Analyzer, with only productive sequences retained. To calculate clonality, Shannon entropy was normalized by log2 of the number of productive unique sequences and then subtracted from one. Public and private clones were assessed among the 100 most prevalent clones of each patient and control. A clone was defined as Susac-specific if it was absent from the healthy and MS cohorts, from some 1,100 published viral clones and from other ImmuneACCESS disease sequences. Through fastp at Q25 and MiXCR, TCRdb rebuilt clones from the public reads, retaining in-frame beta chains. All rows with the same CDR3 protein become a single entry with the most common DNA and genes. Here the V and J calls rest on TCRdb's processing, not on the authors' analysis. The sample table shows 100,000 to 150,000 distinct CDR3 sequences, and around 94% are seen once. The ten largest make up over 0.2% of the sample.

Peripheral blood CD8+ and CD4+ T cells from healthy donors, Susac syndrome patients and multiple sclerosis patients were profiled using high-throughput TCR beta sequencing. Recently defined diagnostic criteria for definite or probable disease were met by the Susac syndrome patients. Bulk CD8+ and CD4+ T cells were purified magnetically by negative isolation, whereas CD8+ TEMRA cells were enriched by FACS. Blood was collected in EDTA tubes and processed within 24 hours, with PBMCs isolated through density gradient centrifugation. PBMCs intended for TCR sequencing were frozen in liquid nitrogen and were later thawed in a 37 degrees C water bath. The sorted or isolated CD4+, CD8+ and CD8+ TEMRA cells reached a purity of at least 90%. Trimming removed 0 bases from V and 2 bases from J, leaving 22 bases between the germline ends. Inclusive of the bounding cysteine and phenylalanine, the CDR3 is 19 residues long. The kept DNA is CDR3 alone, 57 bases in frame from the first base. Sequences GTSNPN (CDR1) and SVGIG (CDR2) are obtained from the germline V gene (reference sequence).

The clonotype originates from a human donor with Susac syndrome. Sequences were obtained from CD8+ T cells from PBMCs. The sequence joins TRBV30 to TRBJ2-2; the D gene identity is not certain. The nucleotide sequence is given as TGTGCCTGGAGTGTACCAGATACGAGTCCCTTTCCTAACACCGGGGAGCTGTTTTTT. It translates to CAWSVPDTSPFPNTGELFF. Full variable domain (CDR3 extended with the reference TRBV30 and TRBJ2-2 proteins): SQTIHQWPATLVQPVGSPLSLECTVEGTSNPNLYWYRQAAGRGLQLLFYSVGIGQISSEVPQNLSASRPQDRQFILSSKKLLLSDSGFYLCAWSVPDTSPFPNTGELFFGEGSRLTVL.